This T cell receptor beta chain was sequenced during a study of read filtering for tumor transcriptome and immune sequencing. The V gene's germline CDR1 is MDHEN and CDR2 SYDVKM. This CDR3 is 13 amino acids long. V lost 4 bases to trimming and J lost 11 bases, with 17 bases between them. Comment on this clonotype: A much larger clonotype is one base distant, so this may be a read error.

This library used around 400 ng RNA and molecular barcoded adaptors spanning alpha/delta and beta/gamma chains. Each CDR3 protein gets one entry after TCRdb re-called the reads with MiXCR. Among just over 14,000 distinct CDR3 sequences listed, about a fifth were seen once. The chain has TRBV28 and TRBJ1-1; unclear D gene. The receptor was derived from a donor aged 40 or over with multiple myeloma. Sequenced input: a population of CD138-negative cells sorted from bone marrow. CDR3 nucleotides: TGTGCCAGCAGTTCCCCCCCGGGCCCCGAGGCTTTCTTT. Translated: CASSSPPGPEAFF. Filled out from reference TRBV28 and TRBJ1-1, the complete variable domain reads DVKVTQSSRYLVKRTGEKVFLECVQDMDHENMFWYRQDPGLGLRLIYFSYDVKMKEKGDIPEGYSVSREKKERFSLILESASTNQTSMYLCASSSPPGPEAFFGQGTRLTVV.